This TCR beta chain was sequenced during a study of T cell changes during pregnancy in multiple sclerosis. Data came from immunoSEQ multiplex PCR; TCRdb stores just in-frame clones and leaves some out. The sample has around 100,000 clones, 90% to 95% seen once. V lost 2 bases and J lost 2, with 22 bases in between. This CDR3 spans 19 amino acids. The sequence came from a female donor with multiple sclerosis, enrolled in a pregnancy study. The material was peripheral blood, obtained in the second trimester of pregnancy. The chain uses TRBV23-1 and TRBJ1-5, with a weak D call TRBD1 (6 bases). TRBV23-1 is identified as an open reading frame with a role that is uncertain. CDR3 bases: TGCGCCAGCAGTCAAAGGCCACCAGGGGAACGGGGGGGCAATCAGCCCCAGCATTTT. It codes for CASSQRPPGERGGNQPQHF.